These T cell receptor beta chains were read from a single sample in a study of T cells in tuberculosis. Sequencing was performed with immunoSEQ multiplex PCR; in TCRdb, only in-frame clones are kept and a portion is missing. The sample contains roughly 29,000 clones, more than 80% of which appear only once. The sequencing sample was made of PBMCs. All receptors come from a donor aged 10 to 29 with latent tuberculosis or without tuberculosis infection. The CDR3 runs from the conserved cysteine through the conserved F or W. A D gene is named only where the DNA matches it firmly. Clone size, where shown, is once, few, many, or a class for clones that have expanded.

clone_size: .
j_call: TRBJ1-2
d_call: .
v_call: TRBV29-1
cdr3_aa: CSVEIANYGYTF
cdr3_nt: TGCAGCGTTGAGATAGCTAACTATGGCTACACCTTC

clone_size: .
j_call: TRBJ2-3
d_call: .
v_call: TRBV25-1
cdr3_aa: CASRTTTTDTQYF
cdr3_nt: TGTGCCAGCAGGACCACTACCACAGATACGCAGTATTTT

clone_size: .
j_call: TRBJ2-7
d_call: TRBD2
v_call: TRBV9
cdr3_aa: CASSSRTSGSSYEQYF
cdr3_nt: TGTGCCAGCAGCTCCCGGACTAGCGGCTCGAGCTACGAGCAGTACTTC

clone_size: .
j_call: TRBJ2-7
d_call: .
v_call: TRBV2
cdr3_aa: CASSDQQNYEQYF
cdr3_nt: TGTGCCAGCAGTGATCAACAGAACTACGAGCAGTACTTC

clone_size: .
j_call: TRBJ2-7
d_call: .
v_call: TRBV2
cdr3_aa: CASTLRLVDESEQYF
cdr3_nt: TGTGCCAGCACCCTGAGGCTTGTCGATGAATCCGAGCAGTACTTC

clone_size: .
j_call: TRBJ1-1
d_call: .
v_call: TRBV6-1
cdr3_aa: CASNSGNMNTEAFF
cdr3_nt: TGTGCCAGCAATTCAGGTAACATGAACACTGAAGCTTTCTTT

clone_size: .
j_call: TRBJ2-7
d_call: TRBD2
v_call: TRBV7-2
cdr3_aa: CASSFKVSGTSGHYEQYF
cdr3_nt: TGTGCCAGCAGCTTTAAAGTGTCGGGGACTAGCGGGCATTACGAGCAGTACTTC

clone_size: .
j_call: TRBJ2-1
d_call: .
v_call: TRBV29-1
cdr3_aa: CSVRDGWDNEQFF
cdr3_nt: TGCAGCGTGCGAGACGGGTGGGACAATGAGCAGTTCTTC

clone_size: .
j_call: TRBJ1-2
d_call: .
v_call: TRBV7-9
cdr3_aa: CASSYGGNGYTF
cdr3_nt: TGTGCCAGCAGCTATGGGGGGAATGGCTACACCTTC

clone_size: .
j_call: TRBJ2-1
d_call: TRBD2
v_call: TRBV5-1
cdr3_aa: CASSLGFLAGGVDEQFF
cdr3_nt: TGCGCCAGCAGCTTGGGGTTCTTAGCGGGGGGTGTGGATGAGCAGTTCTTC

clone_size: .
j_call: TRBJ1-1
d_call: .
v_call: TRBV18
cdr3_aa: CASSPQGGDTEAFF
cdr3_nt: TGTGCCAGCTCACCCCAGGGAGGCGACACTGAAGCTTTCTTT

clone_size: .
j_call: TRBJ2-1
d_call: TRBD2
v_call: TRBV6-5
cdr3_aa: CASRSGGLVGDEQFF
cdr3_nt: TGTGCCAGCCGAAGCGGGGGCCTGGTCGGCGATGAGCAGTTCTTC

clone_size: .
j_call: TRBJ1-5
d_call: .
v_call: TRBV11-2
cdr3_aa: CASSLDSGWYQPQHF
cdr3_nt: TGTGCCAGCAGCTTAGATTCAGGGTGGTATCAGCCCCAGCATTTT

clone_size: once
j_call: TRBJ2-1
d_call: .
v_call: TRBV11-3
cdr3_aa: CASSLDSGSYNEQFF
cdr3_nt: TGTGCCAGCAGCTTAGATAGCGGCTCCTACAATGAGCAGTTCTTC

clone_size: .
j_call: TRBJ1-2
d_call: TRBD1
v_call: TRBV7-2
cdr3_aa: CASSPTGDYGYTF
cdr3_nt: TGTGCCAGCAGCCCCACAGGGGACTATGGCTACACCTTC

clone_size: .
j_call: TRBJ2-1
d_call: TRBD1
v_call: TRBV27
cdr3_aa: CATNRGQARDEQFF
cdr3_nt: TGTGCCACCAACAGGGGACAGGCAAGGGATGAGCAGTTCTTC

clone_size: .
j_call: TRBJ2-1
d_call: TRBD2
v_call: TRBV7-9
cdr3_aa: CASSRLAGGYNEQFF
cdr3_nt: TGTGCCAGCAGCCGATTAGCGGGGGGCTACAATGAGCAGTTCTTC

clone_size: .
j_call: TRBJ1-1
d_call: TRBD1
v_call: TRBV5-1
cdr3_aa: CASSQQGSMNTEAFF
cdr3_nt: TGCGCCAGCAGCCAACAGGGGTCCATGAACACTGAAGCTTTCTTT

clone_size: .
j_call: TRBJ2-7
d_call: TRBD2
v_call: TRBV18
cdr3_aa: CASSPLPRISGGADEQYF
cdr3_nt: TGTGCCAGCTCACCACTCCCACGCATTAGCGGGGGGGCCGACGAGCAGTACTTC